The clone carrying this T cell receptor (beta chain) occurred many times. Its target is unknown. Together with a sample-barcoded 5' primer, a J-beta primer mix was included in a second PCR lasting about 7 to 11 cycles. Each single sample gave us at least 3 million CDR3-containing paired-end reads. From the 5' RACE reads, TCRdb called clonotypes with MiXCR, one entry per CDR3 protein. The sample carries fewer than 800,000 distinct CDR3 sequences, 20% to 25% recorded once. The data are from a study of blood T cells in healthy people across ages. Points from the study as a whole: Naive T cell percentage strongly correlated with TCR beta diversity.

The V segment lost 4 bases and the J segment 10 bases; nucleotides outside the gene matches: 16. CDR1 is SGHRS and CDR2 is YFSETQ in the germline V gene. The CDR3 extends over 16 amino acids. The origin of this receptor is a man in his 70s in good health. This chain connects TRBV5-1 to TRBJ2-4; 8 nucleotides align to TRBD1. The specimen was blood. This chain's CDR3 is CASSPSPGQGQTIQYF. CDR3 nucleotides: TGCGCCAGCAGCCCTTCTCCCGGACAGGGACAAACAATTCAGTACTTC.